The 7 T cell receptor beta chains listed next were all sequenced from one sample in a study of blood T cell repertoires in COVID-19 (dated by TCRdb to between 2020 and 2021). The library relied on the immunoSEQ multiplex PCR assay. Entries here come from immuneACCESS through TCRdb and include only in-frame sequences with V and J called. Some clones fail to appear in such tables; in the studies checked, an unresolved V gene covers under half of the shortfall, and the cause of the remainder is unknown. Within this sample are a few hundred thousand clones, with 88% of them counted one time only. The ten largest clones capture 1.5% to 2% of the sample. What was sequenced was peripheral blood. These receptors were collected from a man aged 65 to 79 with acute or convalescent COVID-19.

The V gene is TRBV7-2, the J gene TRBJ1-1; D perhaps matches TRBD1 (5 bases). CDR3 length equals 15 residues. The germline V gene encodes CDR1 SGHTA and CDR2 FQGNSA. V was clipped by 0 bases and J by 1 base, with 9 bases between them. The CDR3 nucleotides read TGTGCCAGCAGCTTAGCCAGGGCGTGGAACACTGAAGCTTTCTTT. Translation: CASSLARAWNTEAFF.

The gene calls are TRBV18 and TRBJ1-1; TRBD1 might be the D (6 bases). V was pared by 1 base and J by 3 bases, with 12 bases between. The CDR3 has 15 residues. Germline CDR1 reads KGHSH; CDR2 reads LQKENI. The CDR3 nucleotides read TGTGCCAGCTCACCACTTACAGGGCGTGACACTGAAGCTTTCTTT. Its protein product is CASSPLTGRDTEAFF.

This clone appeared once. This CDR3 is CASSPIRGQGASSSYEQYF. The CDR3 bases are TGTGCCAGCAGCCCGATAAGGGGACAGGGGGCTTCTAGCTCCTACGAGCAGTACTTC. The chain links TRBV11-2 to TRBJ2-7, with TRBD1 identical over 12 bases. The CDR3 spans 19 residues. The trim removed 5 bases at V and 0 bases at J, leaving 14 bases unmatched. Germline V gene sequence: CDR1 SGHAT, CDR2 FQNNGV.

The genes are TRBV12-5 and TRBJ2-2; 7 bases align to TRBD1. V lost 0 bases and J lost 0; bases outside the gene matches: 4. Germline V gene sequence: CDR1 LGHNT, CDR2 FRNRAP. CDR3 length: 17 amino acids. CDR3 in amino acids: CASGLVWTGSNTGELFF. In nucleotides, the CDR3 is TGTGCTAGTGGTTTGGTCTGGACAGGATCGAACACCGGGGAGCTGTTTTTT.

The chain links TRBV13 to TRBJ2-7, with a weak D call TRBD2 (6 bases). Germline V CDR1 and CDR2: PRHDT, FYEKMQ (reference sequence). The V end was cut by 5 bases, the J end by 7 bases, with 15 bases between. This CDR3 has 13 amino acids. CDR3 DNA: TGTGCCAGCAGCCGCGGGCTGGGAGGTGAGCAGTACTTC. It codes for CASSRGLGGEQYF.

The CDR3 DNA follows: TGTGCCAGCACCGCAACTAGATCTAGCACAGATACGCAGTATTTT. The encoded protein is CASTATRSSTDTQYF. The chain couples TRBV9 to TRBJ2-3; D possibly corresponds to TRBD2 (5 bases). Trimming pared 6 bases from V and 0 bases from J, leaving 14 bases between. The CDR3 is made up of 15 amino acids. From germline, CDR1 is SGDLS and CDR2 YYNGEE.

The CDR3 loop is CASSFVSGISYNEQFF. In DNA, the CDR3 is TGTGCCAGCAGCTTCGTTAGCGGGATATCCTACAATGAGCAGTTCTTC. The chain recombines TRBV11-1 with TRBJ2-1; 8 bases match TRBD2. Germline values: CDR1 SGHAT, CDR2 FQDESV (reference sequence). V trimming: 3 bases; J trimming: 1 base; junction bases outside the gene matches: 5. This CDR3 has 16 residues.